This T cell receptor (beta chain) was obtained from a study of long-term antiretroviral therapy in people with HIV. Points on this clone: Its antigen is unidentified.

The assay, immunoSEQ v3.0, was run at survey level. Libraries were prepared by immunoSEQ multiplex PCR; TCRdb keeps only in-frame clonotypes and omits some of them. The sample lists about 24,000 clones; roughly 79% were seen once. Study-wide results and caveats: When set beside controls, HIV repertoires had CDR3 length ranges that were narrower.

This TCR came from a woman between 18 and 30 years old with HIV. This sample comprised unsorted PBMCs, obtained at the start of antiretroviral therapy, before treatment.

The CDR3 DNA is TGTGCCAGCCCCCCCCCGGGGACGAACACCGGGGAGCTGTTTTTT. This encodes CASPPPGTNTGELFF. The chain employs TRBV18 and TRBJ2-2; weak D call: TRBD2 (5 bases). There are 15 residues in the CDR3. Trimming cost V 8 bases and J 0 bases, with 13 bases left between them. Germline lookup yields CDR1 KGHSH and CDR2 LQKENI.